A selection of T cell receptor beta chains follows, all from one sample in a study of memory CD4+ T cells and cytomegalovirus serostatus. Generated by immunoSEQ multiplex PCR, the TCRdb table keeps only in-frame clones and is missing some. The sample has some 47,000 clones; 60% to 80% are singletons. Source material: memory CD4+ T cells from blood. Source of these receptors: an adult in good health and CMV-seronegative. The CDR3 runs from the conserved cysteine through the conserved F or W. A D gene is named only where the DNA matches it firmly. Size is omitted from some rows. Given values are once, few, many or a class for expanded clones.

TRBD1	TRBV5-1	TRBJ1-5	NA	CASSLEGQGNQPQHF	TGCGCCAGCAGCTTGGAGGGACAGGGGAATCAGCCCCAGCATTTT
NA	TRBV5-1	TRBJ2-7	NA	CASSLAGQPVYEQYF	TGCGCCAGCAGCTTGGCAGGACAGCCCGTCTACGAGCAGTACTTC
NA	TRBV7-2	TRBJ1-1	NA	CASSPQGFMSHTEAFF	TGTGCCAGCAGCCCCCAGGGTTTTATGTCGCACACTGAAGCTTTCTTT
TRBD1	TRBV5-6	TRBJ1-2	once	CASSPDREVYGYTF	TGTGCCAGCAGCCCCGACAGGGAGGTTTATGGCTACACCTTC
NA	TRBV6-5	TRBJ2-7	NA	CASRRTDESYEQYF	TGTGCCAGCAGGAGGACAGATGAATCCTACGAGCAGTACTTC
TRBD1	TRBV2	TRBJ1-4	NA	CASSEGQGANEKLFF	TGTGCCAGCAGTGAAGGGCAGGGGGCTAATGAAAAACTGTTTTTT
NA	TRBV19	TRBJ1-1	NA	CASSMWGGAEAFF	TGTGCCAGTAGTATGTGGGGGGGGGCTGAAGCTTTCTTT
NA	TRBV11-2	TRBJ1-2	once	CASSPDPNYGYTF	TGTGCCAGCAGCCCGGACCCTAACTATGGCTACACCTTC
NA	TRBV5-1	TRBJ1-3	few	CASSLDSSGNTIYF	TGCGCCAGCAGCTTAGACAGCTCTGGAAACACCATATATTTT
NA	TRBV29-1	TRBJ1-2	NA	CSGGDQGSPYTF	TGCAGCGGGGGGGATCAGGGGAGTCCCTACACCTTC
NA	TRBV28	TRBJ1-4	NA	CASSPRDLTNEKLFF	TGTGCCAGCAGCCCCAGGGACCTCACTAATGAAAAACTGTTTTTT
TRBD2	TRBV7-9	TRBJ2-3	NA	CASSLAGGGTRDTQYF	TGTGCCAGCAGCTTAGCGGGCGGGGGGACCCGGGATACGCAGTATTTT
NA	TRBV5-5	TRBJ1-4	NA	CASSLSGAVNEKLFF	TGTGCCAGCAGCTTGAGTGGGGCCGTTAATGAAAAACTGTTTTTT
NA	TRBV18	TRBJ1-1	few	CASSPAGVNTEAFF	TGTGCCAGCTCACCTGCGGGGGTGAACACTGAAGCTTTCTTT
TRBD1	TRBV6-6	TRBJ2-7	NA	CASNQVTGLTSYEQYF	TGTGCCAGCAACCAAGTGACAGGGCTCACGTCCTACGAGCAGTACTTC
TRBD1	TRBV5-1	TRBJ2-3	NA	CASSLALGTGTRTDTQYF	TGCGCCAGCAGCTTGGCCCTGGGGACAGGTACTCGCACAGATACGCAGTATTTT
NA	TRBV11-2	TRBJ1-1	NA	CASSPNLRGQNTEAFF	TGTGCCAGCAGCCCGAACTTACGGGGACAGAACACTGAAGCTTTCTTT
NA	TRBV2	TRBJ2-7	once	CASSEQRVSYEQYF	TGTGCCAGCAGTGAACAGCGGGTTAGCTACGAGCAGTACTTC
NA	TRBV2	TRBJ1-2	medium-sized	CASTGGMAYGYTF	TGTGCCAGCACCGGAGGGATGGCCTATGGCTACACCTTC
TRBD1	TRBV5-1	TRBJ1-2	few	CASHRGSQGAYGYTF	TGCGCCAGCCACCGCGGGTCACAGGGGGCCTATGGCTACACCTTC
TRBD2	TRBV4-3	TRBJ2-3	NA	CASSQERLAGGQYF	TGCGCCAGCAGCCAAGAAAGACTAGCGGGGGGGCAGTATTTT
TRBD2	TRBV20-1	TRBJ2-1	NA	CSAGLGNEQFF	TGCAGTGCTGGACTAGGAAATGAGCAGTTCTTC
NA	TRBV18	TRBJ1-5	few	CASSPRQVEDQPQHF	TGTGCCAGCTCACCAAGACAGGTTGAGGATCAGCCCCAGCATTTT
NA	TRBV19	TRBJ1-5	NA	CASSIPSSSDSNQPQHF	TGTGCCAGTAGTATTCCCTCCTCGTCGGATAGCAATCAGCCCCAGCATTTT
NA	TRBV18	TRBJ1-2	NA	CASSPPGRSYGYTF	TGTGCCAGCTCACCTCCGGGACGGTCCTATGGCTACACCTTC
NA	TRBV7-9	TRBJ2-5	NA	CASSLAGVLRTQYF	TGTGCCAGCAGCTTAGCGGGTGTTCTTCGGACCCAGTACTTC
NA	TRBV2	TRBJ2-5	NA	CASRDTGPGETQYF	TGTGCCAGCAGGGACACCGGGCCAGGAGAGACCCAGTACTTC
NA	TRBV19	TRBJ2-7	NA	CASSVAFPYEQYF	TGTGCCAGTAGTGTGGCTTTCCCCTACGAGCAGTACTTC
TRBD1	TRBV7-9	TRBJ2-7	few	CASRETGGVSYEQYF	TGTGCCAGCAGGGAGACAGGGGGCGTCTCCTACGAGCAGTACTTC
TRBD1	TRBV5-5	TRBJ2-7	NA	CASSASGTGFGEQYF	TGTGCCAGCAGCGCCTCCGGGACAGGGTTTGGCGAGCAGTACTTC
TRBD2	TRBV19	TRBJ2-3	few	CASSSYQRGASSFTQYF	TGTGCCAGTAGTTCGTATCAGCGGGGGGCCTCGAGTTTTACGCAGTATTTT
TRBD1	TRBV28	TRBJ1-5	once	CASSLWQGASEQPQHF	TGTGCCAGCAGTTTATGGCAGGGGGCAAGTGAACAGCCCCAGCATTTT
NA	TRBV11-2	TRBJ2-3	once	CASSLLGLGTDTQYF	TGTGCCAGCAGCTTATTGGGCCTGGGCACAGATACGCAGTATTTT
NA	TRBV7-2	TRBJ1-2	NA	CASSLPRVYGYTF	TGTGCCAGCAGCTTACCCAGGGTCTATGGCTACACCTTC
NA	TRBV4-1	TRBJ1-3	NA	CASSSAGRIGNTIYF	TGCGCCAGCAGCTCGGCGGGTCGGATCGGAAACACCATATATTTT
NA	TRBV19	TRBJ2-1	NA	CASIADRSSYNEQFF	TGTGCCAGTATCGCAGATCGGAGCTCCTACAATGAGCAGTTCTTC
TRBD2	TRBV10-1	TRBJ2-2	NA	CASRRILAGGSGELFF	TGCGCCAGCAGAAGGATACTAGCGGGGGGCTCCGGGGAGCTGTTTTTT
TRBD1	TRBV9	TRBJ1-1	NA	CASSAAQPGTGTEAFF	TGTGCCAGCAGCGCCGCACAACCCGGGACAGGCACCGAAGCTTTCTTT
NA	TRBV2	TRBJ2-2	few	CASSEMGFENTGELFF	TGTGCCAGCAGTGAGATGGGCTTTGAGAACACCGGGGAGCTGTTTTTT
NA	TRBV5-6	TRBJ1-1	NA	CASSLGGKNTEAFF	TGTGCCAGCAGCTTGGGGGGCAAGAACACTGAAGCTTTCTTT
TRBD2	TRBV5-1	TRBJ2-3	NA	CASSLEGGLAGTAHTDTQYF	TGCGCCAGCAGCTTGGAGGGTGGGCTAGCGGGGACCGCCCACACAGATACGCAGTATTTT
NA	TRBV6-5	TRBJ1-1	NA	CATRRSNTNTEAFF	TGTGCCACCCGTAGATCAAATACGAACACTGAAGCTTTCTTT
NA	TRBV7-2	TRBJ1-1	NA	CASSLALGYPEAFF	TGTGCCAGCAGCTTAGCGCTGGGTTATCCTGAAGCTTTCTTT
TRBD1	TRBV27	TRBJ1-4	NA	CASLDRGRPEKLFF	TGTGCCAGCCTTGACAGGGGCAGACCCGAAAAACTGTTTTTT
NA	TRBV15	TRBJ1-1	NA	CATSSIVRRNIGTEAFF	TGTGCCACCAGCAGTATAGTCAGGAGGAACATTGGGACTGAAGCTTTCTTT
NA	TRBV9	TRBJ1-1	NA	CASSVDPTGRTEAFF	TGTGCCAGCAGCGTTGACCCTACAGGCCGCACTGAAGCTTTCTTT
TRBD1	TRBV7-9	TRBJ2-5	NA	CAGQGAGETQYF	TGTGCCGGCCAGGGGGCGGGAGAGACCCAGTACTTC
NA	TRBV6-1	TRBJ2-7	NA	CASSEEGPTYEQYF	TGTGCCAGCAGTGAAGAGGGGCCTACCTACGAGCAGTACTTC